One sample yielded the 15 T cell receptor beta chains listed below, sequenced in a study of blood T cell repertoires in COVID-19. The protocol was immunoSEQ multiplex PCR, while the TCRdb copy is restricted to in-frame clones and leaves out a portion. Of about 280,000 clones detected, more than 75% appear once; the ten largest clones hold approximately 2%. The sequenced material came from peripheral blood. Receptor source: a woman aged 25 to 39 who had recovered from COVID-19.

This clone showed up just a few times. The chain links TRBV6-5 to TRBJ1-6; a possible D gene is TRBD1 (6 bases). The V end was cut by 6 bases, the J end by 0 bases, with 9 bases between. The germline V gene encodes CDR1 MNHEY and CDR2 SVGAGI. The CDR3 runs to 15 residues. CDR3 in DNA: TGTGCCAGCAGCGACAGGAGCTCCTATAATTCACCCCTCCACTTT. Its protein product is CASSDRSSYNSPLHF.

The chain carries TRBV10-3 and TRBJ2-2, with 7 bases lining up with TRBD2. V dropped 10 bases and J dropped 4; count of bases not matched to a gene: 15. The CDR3 sequence is 16 residues long. Germline V gene lookup returns CDR1 ENHRY and CDR2 SYGVKD. CDR3: CASQSSGTTITGELFF. The CDR3 DNA reads TGTGCCAGTCAGTCCTCCGGGACTACCATCACCGGGGAGCTGTTTTTT.

The V gene is TRBV2, the J gene TRBJ2-7, with D tentatively TRBD2 (6 bases). Trimming took 7 bases from V and 1 from J, leaving 14 bases between them. The CDR3 is 14 residues long. Germline V CDR1 and CDR2: SNHLY, FYNNEI. In nucleotides, the CDR3 is TGTGCCAGCACTGCGGGGTCACTTTCCTACGAGCAGTACTTC. Its translation is CASTAGSLSYEQYF.

This clone came up once. V and J are TRBV11-1 and TRBJ1-1; D is undetermined. CDR1 is SGHAT and CDR2 is FQDESV in the germline V gene (reference sequence). There are 12 residues in the CDR3. V shed 5 bases and J shed 1 base, with 5 bases lying between them. The CDR3 DNA reads TGTGCCAGCAGCCCGCGGAACACTGAAGCTTTCTTT. This sequence encodes CASSPRNTEAFF.

The V and J genes are TRBV7-9 and TRBJ2-3; 8 positions match TRBD2. Per germline, CDR1 SEHNR and CDR2 FQNEAQ (reference sequence). V lost 3 bases and J lost 6; bases outside the gene matches: 8. CDR3 length: 15 residues. The CDR3 DNA reads as TGTGCCAGCAGCTTCAACGGGGGGGATTCGGATACGCAGTATTTT. Translation gives CASSFNGGDSDTQYF.

This chain links TRBV6-5 with TRBJ1-6; the D gene is possibly TRBD1 (6 bases). This CDR3 contains 13 residues. Germline loops: CDR1 MNHEY, CDR2 SVGAGI. Trimming cost V 7 bases and J 13 bases, with 17 bases left between them. This CDR3 is CASTDRHLGPLHF. The CDR3 nucleotides read TGTGCCAGCACGGACAGACATTTAGGGCCCCTCCACTTT.

The chain uses TRBV28 and TRBJ1-1; D is unresolved. There are 11 residues in the CDR3. Germline assignment: CDR1 MDHEN and CDR2 SYDVKM. The V and J ends lost 10 bases and 7 bases respectively, with 13 bases between them. The CDR3 loop is CATSGAGEAFF. CDR3 DNA: TGTGCCACCTCGGGCGCGGGTGAAGCTTTCTTT.

V and J are TRBV27 and TRBJ2-1; 11 bases map to TRBD2. Trimming took 6 bases from V and 9 from J; bases not matched to a gene: 13. This CDR3 contains 16 residues. CDR1 and CDR2 from the germline V gene are MNHEY and SMNVEV (reference sequence). CDR3 residues: CASRVGTSGGLVEQFF. CDR3 nucleotides: TGTGCCAGCAGAGTAGGTACTAGCGGGGGACTGGTTGAGCAGTTCTTC.

This clone appeared a few times. The chain uses TRBV5-4 and TRBJ2-3; 8 nucleotides match TRBD1. The CDR3 is 16 residues long. The J segment lost 4 bases and the V segment lost 0 bases, leaving 7 bases of the junction unmatched. Germline CDR1 and CDR2: SGHNT and YYREEE (reference sequence). For the CDR3, the DNA is TGTGCCAGCAGCTTGGCCGACAGGGGCGAAGCAGATACGCAGTATTTT. It encodes CASSLADRGEADTQYF.

The chain has TRBV29-1 and TRBJ1-4, with a possible D match to TRBD1 (5 bases). Germline CDR1 reads SQVTM; CDR2 reads ANQGSEA. The CDR3 consists of 13 residues. Trimming took 7 bases from V and 2 from J, leaving 11 bases between them. The CDR3 here is CSGQGGTNEKLFF. The DNA for the CDR3 is TGCAGCGGTCAGGGCGGCACTAATGAAAAACTGTTTTTT. Variable domain in full (rest from reference TRBV29-1 and TRBJ1-4): SAVISQKPSRDICQRGTSLTIQCQVDSQVTMMFWYRQQPGQSLTLIATANQGSEATYESGFVIDKFPISRPNLTFSTLTVSNMSPEDSSIYLCSGQGGTNEKLFFGSGTQLSVL.

This sequence joins TRBV6-4 and TRBJ2-1, with TRBD2 identical over 11 bases. This CDR3 comprises 15 residues. The ends lost 4 bases at V and 4 bases at J; junction bases unmatched: 3. Germline V gives CDR1 MRHNA, CDR2 SNTAGT. This CDR3 is CASSAGTSGYNEQFF. Here the CDR3 DNA reads TGTGCCAGCAGTGCTGGGACTAGCGGATACAATGAGCAGTTCTTC.

The chain couples TRBV5-5 to TRBJ2-2; 10 nucleotides align to TRBD1. V shed 3 bases and J 7 bases; nucleotides not matched to a gene: 3. CDR1 SGHKS and CDR2 YYEKEE come from the germline V gene (reference sequence). CDR3 length equals 14 residues. CDR3 bases: TGTGCCAGCAGCTCGAGGACAGGGGGCGGGGAGCTGTTTTTT. Its protein product is CASSSRTGGGELFF. Drawing the rest from reference TRBV5-5 and TRBJ2-2, the complete variable domain is DAGVTQSPTHLIKTRGQQVTLRCSPISGHKSVSWYQQVLGQGPQFIFQYYEKEERGRGNFPDRFSARQFPNYSSELNVNALLLGDSALYLCASSSRTGGGELFFGEGSRLTVL.

This clone was seen just once. This chain links TRBV19 with TRBJ2-7; a possible D gene is TRBD2 (5 bases). This CDR3 comprises 13 residues. CDR1 is LNHDA, CDR2 SQIVND, per germline (reference sequence). Trimming removed 7 bases at V and 4 bases at J, with 14 bases between. CDR3 coding DNA: TGTGCCAGTACCCCCCGGGGTGGTTACGAGCAGTACTTC. Encoded protein: CASTPRGGYEQYF.

This clone turned up a few times. The chain combines TRBV13 with TRBJ1-2; maybe TRBD1 (6 bases). The V and J ends lost 5 bases and 0 bases respectively, with 13 bases between them. The CDR3 runs to 15 residues. Germline lookup yields CDR1 PRHDT and CDR2 FYEKMQ (reference sequence). The CDR3 coding sequence is TGTGCCAGCAGCCAGGGGCAGAGAGCTAACTATGGCTACACCTTC. Translating it yields CASSQGQRANYGYTF.

The CDR3 loop reads CASSQFPREKLFF. CDR3 nucleotide sequence: TGTGCCAGCAGCCAATTTCCCAGGGAAAAACTGTTTTTT. The chain recombines TRBV16 with TRBJ1-4; D remains unclear. The V and J ends lost 1 base and 8 bases respectively, with 8 bases between them. Germline CDR1 KGHSY, CDR2 FQNENV. There are 13 residues in the CDR3.